This TCR beta chain was captured in a study of T cells after yellow fever vaccination (dated by TCRdb to between 2019 and 2020). Background on the whole study: The SMART-Seq v4 Ultra Low Input RNA kit was used to prepare libraries from fractions with low cell numbers. Blood was collected at multiple timepoints before and after primary and secondary immunization, and bulk PBMC replicates and cell subsets were isolated. Bulk TCR alpha and beta repertoires were sequenced longitudinally to track T-cell clones before and after primary and booster YFV17D yellow fever vaccination. Two healthy male donors, one aged 18 to 30 and one aged 30 to 40 years, made up the cohort. Overall results and qualifications from the work: Computational filtering was needed because FACS-sorted repertoires could contain abundant contaminating clonotypes from the bulk population. A small fraction of clonotypes appeared in both the CD4 and CD8 compartments, likely as a result of convergent recombination. After the booster, most clones that had expanded after primary vaccination were detected again (about 97% of CD4 and under 90% of CD8), suggesting broad maintenance of memory. Because the study included only a couple of donors, the extent to which the findings can be generalized is limited. The secondary T-cell response was weaker than the primary response but faster, peaking on day 5 instead of day 15.

A few counts support this clonotype. Its antigen is currently not known. Within one base of it there is no much larger clone, and no base qualities were kept. Cut back by 3 bases and 4 bases, the V and J ends lie 14 bases apart. The CDR3 holds 15 amino acids from the cysteine to the phenylalanine. The read is trimmed to its CDR3 DNA, 45 bases read in frame from base 1. TCR cDNA was synthesized by 5'RACE template switching, through which a universal primer site and unique molecular identifiers were introduced. Priming of cDNA synthesis was performed from both the TCR alpha and TCR beta constant segments. Library amplification involved two PCR steps, and the second step added sample barcodes and sequencing adapters. Libraries were sequenced on Illumina HiSeq 2500 (2x100 bp) or NovaSeq (2x150 bp). As for the authors' bioinformatics: MIGEC handled demultiplexing of reads and collapsing into UMI consensus sequences, while MiXCR performed V(D)J alignment. Using edgeR on replicate PBMC samples, clonotypes were called vaccine-responding if FDR was below 0.01 and the log2 fold change was above 5 up to day 15. Bulk clonotypes were assigned CD4 or CD8 identity according to which sequenced CD4 or CD8 repertoire held them at higher abundance. Through fastp at Q25 and MiXCR, TCRdb rebuilt clones from the public reads, retaining in-frame beta chains. CDR3 protein sequences are deduplicated, and each keeps its most common genes and DNA. TCRdb's processing, not the study's, gives the V and J calls here. This sample holds under 700,000 distinct CDR3 sequences; 17% were observed only once. The biggest ten clones account for around 16% of the sample.

The sample's treatment or condition label, decoded: live attenuated yellow fever vaccine strain. At each blood-draw timepoint, two biological replicates of bulk PBMCs were collected. A standard Ficoll-Paque protocol was used to isolate PBMCs from peripheral blood. RNA was extracted with TriZol from bulk PBMCs, CD4 and CD8 fractions, and dextramer-positive and dextramer-negative fractions. The chain couples TRBV12-3 or TRBV12-4 to TRBJ2-3; the D gene is possibly TRBD1 or TRBD2, with 5 bases matching each. The clonotype was recovered from a young man who received the YFV17D yellow fever vaccine. The material was PBMCs, obtained roughly 5 days after the first yellow fever vaccination. The CDR3 reads CASSFPTLGADTQYF. In nucleotide form, the sequence is TGTGCCAGCAGTTTCCCCACTTTGGGGGCAGATACGCAGTATTTT.